The TCR beta chain under discussion was sequenced for a study of cytomegalovirus exposure and HLA in healthy donors (TCRdb year 2017). A note on the overall study: An earlier analysis of about 560 of the donors reported about 300 Gb of sequence data and 117 million unique TCR beta sequences obtained from roughly 180 million T cells. Of the 300 to 450 genotyped donors, 65% to 90% fell in the genetic ancestry cluster associated with self-reported Caucasian donors. In addition to the first cohort of 666 subjects, a separate validation cohort of around 110 different subjects was used. HLA typing covered class I and class II loci at four-digit resolution. All discovery cohort repertoires had been generated on a single sequencing platform. A later analysis re-examined previously published TCR beta repertoires from hundreds of donors and added high-resolution HLA genotyping to investigate patterns of TCR occurrence. On average, around 200,000 unique TCR beta nucleotide sequences were sequenced per donor among 398 genotyped donors of the cohort, with around 19% of those sequences being non-productive. The study aimed to test whether signatures of past pathogen exposure could be identified by cataloging public T cell receptors. Alongside the repertoire data, information on donor age, sex, ethnicity and CMV serostatus was compiled. The later analysis used no new phenotypic data to find candidate immune exposures, relying instead on TCR beta sequences and their occurrence across donors. In an earlier analysis of 587 of the donors, high-throughput TCR beta sequencing was used to judge whether each TCR beta V gene segment behaved as functional or pseudogenic. Around 330 gigabases of sequencing data and around 80 million unique TCR sequences made up an early release that covered over 550 HLA-typed donors. The study profiled the T cell repertoires of fewer than 850 subjects by immunosequencing and related them to cytomegalovirus serostatus. Four to six DR-DQ haplotypes were handled as single units for association and clustering, since linkage in the cohort was strong. Typing coverage varied by locus: roughly 620-640 donors for A, B, C, DRB1 and DQB1; 500 to 550 for DQA1; nearly 610 for DPA1; 450 to 480 for DPB1. In a later genetic analysis, genome-wide SNP genotypes for 398 of the 666 donors were used, and that subset was treated as a discovery cohort. The study combined high-throughput TCR immunosequencing, statistical association of individual TCRs with disease status, and machine learning to predict cytomegalovirus infection status. The full study reports these points: According to a later analysis, parvovirus B19, influenza, CMV and Epstein-Barr virus appeared linked to several top co-occurrence clusters. The classifier was reported to diagnose cytomegalovirus status with high specificity and sensitivity in both the original cohort and the validation cohort. In a later genetic analysis, a missense DCLRE1C variant was associated with V-gene and J-gene trimming of TCR beta chains, and the association was replicated in an independent cohort. In the study, around 160 TCR beta chains were listed as associated with cytomegalovirus. Most CMV-associated TCR beta chains appeared to be HLA-restricted in a later analysis, and the HLA associations seemed to be driven largely by CMV exposure. Only TCR beta chains were sequenced in this cohort, and the absence of alpha or paired-chain data limited detectable features. CMV serostatus was the only immune exposure information available for the cohort. A later analysis found that HLA-associated TCR beta chains were more clonally expanded and had lower generation probabilities than equally common non-associated chains. The sequencing pipeline was judged likely to have produced a cluster of highly shared sequence variants as a technical artifact. Broadly in line with IMGT annotations, most TCR beta V segments showed up in productive rearrangements about 87% or about 30% of the time in an earlier analysis of under 700 of the donors. A later genetic analysis reported fewer N-insertions in productive TCRs among donors in an Asian-associated ancestry cluster than the roughly 700-donor mean. A few of the identified cytomegalovirus-associated TCR beta chains were confirmed in vitro to be specific for cytomegalovirus antigens. HLA typing was unavailable for some donors at each locus, so association tests used only the typed subset. Assigning TCR associations to individual alleles was difficult when HLA alleles, especially DR and DQ, strongly co-occurred. In a later analysis, TCR association rates were found to vary across HLA loci, with the most associated TCRs seen for DRB1 alleles and the fewest for HLA-C alleles. A further reported finding was that TCR beta sequences accurately predicted the HLA-A and HLA-B alleles for most subjects in the first cohort. Some IMGT-functional V segments, including TRBV6-2 and TRBV6-3, could not be told apart with the 87-base-pair reads, so those segments were excluded. The presence/absence analyses assumed that sequencing depth was roughly uniform across donors, and that assumption may not be true. The authors suggested that the approach could potentially be extended to other disease states and immunological phenotypes. Most TCR sequences were observed very rarely across donors, whereas some public TCRs were present in many individuals. Correlated functional status among segregating V segments might be attributable to linkage disequilibrium, but an unknown experimental factor could not be ruled out. A later analysis associated approximately 17,000 TCR beta sequences with specific HLA alleles at a false discovery rate of 0.05. Approximately 18 rarely observed V segments, including chromosome 9 orphons, were excluded from the earlier analysis of a few hundred of the donors because counts were too low.

The cohort consisted of some 730 healthy bone marrow donors. At the time of sampling, all cohort members were nominally healthy, though unrecorded immune exposures were likely present. The donor tested CMV seronegative, placing the donor among the 350 or so seronegative members of the cohort. Every donor gave a peripheral blood sample, and the peripheral blood mononuclear cells from that sample were used for TCR beta sequencing. The Qiagen DNeasy Blood Extraction Kit was used to extract genomic DNA from the blood cell samples. Sequences LNHDA (CDR1) and SQIVND (CDR2) are obtained from the germline V gene (reference sequence). The junction shows trimming of 4 bases on V and 0 bases on J, and the gene matches do not reach 7 bases of it. Spanning cysteine to phenylalanine, the CDR3 consists of 17 amino acids. This entry keeps only the CDR3 DNA: 51 bases, framed from base 1. For this clone: Its antigen remains undetermined. Base qualities are not provided; no much larger clone lies one nucleotide away. This same CDR3 is encoded by further DNA sequences in the sample.

The library came from the immunoSEQ multiplex PCR assay. For the multiplex PCR, a mixture combining 60 forward primers for TCR Vbeta segments and 13 reverse primers for TCR Jbeta segments was used. The CDR3 region of rearranged TCR beta genes was amplified from genomic DNA by a multiplex PCR assay. The amplified TCR beta libraries were sequenced on the Illumina HiSeq System as 87-base-pair reads. On the study's bioinformatics: In a later analysis, tens of millions of unique TCR beta chains were counted across the 650 to 750 repertoires, and approximately 9.9 million of these chains were shared by at least two donors. A nearest-neighbor algorithm error-corrected the raw reads and collapsed the reads into unique sequences, merging closely related sequences to remove PCR and sequencing errors. To assign V, D and J gene segments, CDR3 sequences were aligned to IMGT reference sequences. For a sequence to be retained, a match of at least six nucleotides to both a V gene segment and a J gene segment was required. Rearrangements were classified as productive when the CDR3 lacked stop codons and remained in frame with V and J, and all other rearrangements were classified as non-productive. Following IMGT convention, CDR3 was defined as the stretch from the second conserved V-encoded cysteine to the conserved J-encoded phenylalanine. In an earlier analysis of more than 550 of the donors, sequences lacking an unambiguous match to a single V gene segment were excluded. In an earlier analysis of 587 of the donors, a V segment was called functional when productive rearrangements were above 56.7%, and segregating when the standard deviation between donors exceeded 5%. A statistical classification framework was built to diagnose cytomegalovirus status from the catalog of TCR beta chain sequences. A later analysis assigned V and J genes by comparing TCR nucleotide sequences with IMGT/GENE-DB human TR gene sequences. Using the TCRdist pipeline, a later analysis assigned CDR3 sequences along with most-parsimonious VDJ recombination scenarios. In a later analysis, every TCR beta chain was defined by the combination of its CDR3 amino acid sequence and its V-gene family, and reads without a unique V-gene family were dropped. To address suspected cross-contamination and a sequencing artifact, a later analysis removed a few hundred highly shared, low-generation-probability nucleotide sequences. For each public chain, a later analysis derived a clonal expansion index from normalized ranks of inferred template counts within each repertoire. In a later analysis, generation probabilities were computed using a VDJ recombination model fitted to out-of-frame rearrangements, and the results were checked against IGoR. Hypergeometric tests were used in a later analysis to score TCR-TCR, TCR-HLA and TCR-CMV co-occurrence, with a repertoire-size bias correction applied to the TCR pairs. False discovery rates were estimated in a later analysis by permuting HLA or CMV assignments 20 times. In a later analysis, co-occurring TCRs were grouped using DBSCAN, with TCRdist sequence similarity added in when clustering inside HLA-allele-positive subsets. Repertoires with fewer than 30,000 or more than 120,000 public chains were left out of co-occurrence clustering, as were a handful of repertoires with anomalous nucleotide sharing. TCRdb carries this immuneACCESS record with in-frame sequences only. Its versions omit some clonotypes, under half of them owing to an unresolved V gene in the studies checked, with the rest unexplained. That table furnishes V, J and clone size, whereas the DNA furnished D and trimming. The sample data list 60,000 to 70,000 clones, and approximately 79% of these were observed just once. Of the sample, 2.9% falls within the top ten clones.

The sequencing input was PBMCs. This TCR derives from a young woman in good health and CMV-seronegative. The rearranged chain carries TRBV19 and TRBJ1-5, with 9 central nucleotides matching TRBD1. The nucleotide sequence reads TGTGCCAGTAGTAATTCGGGACAGGGAACTAGCAATCAGCCCCAGCATTTT. Its protein is CASSNSGQGTSNQPQHF.